The 24 T cell receptor beta chains below all came from one sample that was sequenced in a study of cytomegalovirus exposure and HLA in healthy donors. Use of 60 Vbeta and 13 Jbeta primers characterized the PCR. Profiling relied on immunoSEQ multiplex PCR, and the TCRdb table lists in-frame clones only, not all of them. The sample carries 75,000 to 90,000 clones, around 10% recorded once. Source material: PBMCs. Every receptor here comes from a man between 60 and 75 years old in good health and CMV-seropositive.

This clone has only a few counts. The chain recombines TRBV11-2 with TRBJ2-1; 12 positions agree with TRBD2. Germline V gene sequence: CDR1 SGHAT, CDR2 FQNNGV. V was pared by 5 bases and J by 7 bases, with 6 bases of the junction left unmatched. The CDR3 extends over 15 amino acids. The CDR3 DNA reads TGTGCCAGCAGCCGGACTAGCGGGAATACTAATGAGCAGTTCTTC. Translating it yields CASSRTSGNTNEQFF.

The chain employs TRBV6-1 and TRBJ2-3; 11 nucleotides align to TRBD2. CDR3 length: 15 amino acids. The V gene's germline CDR1 is MNHNS and CDR2 SASEGT. Trimming took 7 bases from V and 5 from J; bases not matched to a gene: 8. The CDR3 DNA follows: TGTGCCAGCAAGAAGTTAGCGGGAGGGATAGATACGCAGTATTTT. Protein product: CASKKLAGGIDTQYF.

The sample holds a few counts of this clone. The gene calls are TRBV2 and TRBJ1-6; weak D call: TRBD1 (5 bases). Trimming shortened V by 7 bases and J by 5 bases, and 15 bases separated the two germline ends. Germline V gene sequence: CDR1 SNHLY, CDR2 FYNNEI. This CDR3 spans 15 amino acids. CDR3: CASMAQGWNNSPLHF. CDR3 nucleotide sequence: TGTGCCAGCATGGCGCAGGGATGGAATAATTCACCCCTCCACTTT.

This clone has only a few counts. CDR3 nucleotide sequence: TGCAGTGCTAGGGACAGTACGTGGCAGTACTTC. Translating it yields CSARDSTWQYF. The chain links TRBV20-1 to TRBJ2-7; D may be TRBD1 (6 bases). This CDR3 spans 11 amino acids. Per germline, CDR1 DFQATT and CDR2 SNEGSKA (reference sequence). V was trimmed by 3 bases and J by 9 bases, leaving 12 bases between them.

The chain carries TRBV7-2 and TRBJ1-4; TRBD1 agrees at 7 bases. The V gene's germline CDR1 is SGHTA and CDR2 FQGNSA. The CDR3 runs to 14 residues. The V segment lost 5 bases and the J segment 7 bases; nucleotides outside the gene matches: 7. This chain's CDR3 is CASSPQGVREKLFF. In DNA form, the CDR3 reads TGTGCCAGCAGCCCTCAGGGGGTTCGTGAAAAACTGTTTTTT.

The chain combines TRBV19 with TRBJ2-2; TRBD1 agrees at 10 bases. The germline V gene has CDR1 LNHDA and CDR2 SQIVND (reference sequence). V was pared by 5 bases and J by 4 bases, with 7 bases of the junction left unmatched. This CDR3 contains 16 residues. CDR3 loop: CASSHRQGASTGELFF. The CDR3 DNA is TGTGCCAGTAGTCACCGACAGGGGGCGAGCACCGGGGAGCTGTTTTTT.

V is TRBV27 and J is TRBJ2-7, with TRBD1 as a possible D gene (5 bases). Germline V gives CDR1 MNHEY, CDR2 SMNVEV (reference sequence). The CDR3 is 12 residues long. The V end lost 2 bases, the J end lost 3 bases, and 5 bases lay between the germline ends. The CDR3 sequence is CASSLRGYEQYF. CDR3 in DNA: TGTGCCAGCAGTTTAAGGGGCTACGAGCAGTACTTC.

This clone was detected a few times. The chain uses TRBV6-5 and TRBJ2-2, with TRBD2 as a possible D gene (5 bases). V was cut by 6 bases and J by 0 bases, with 11 bases left in between. Germline CDR1 reads MNHEY; CDR2 reads SVGAGI. CDR3 length equals 15 residues. The CDR3 is CASRRELANTGELFF. DNA for the CDR3: TGTGCCAGCAGACGAGAACTAGCGAACACCGGGGAGCTGTTTTTT.

This clone appeared a few times. The V and J genes are TRBV28 and TRBJ1-4, with a weak D call TRBD1 (5 bases). The CDR3 extends over 14 amino acids. Trimming took off 8 bases at V and 3 bases at J, with 13 bases between the two ends. Germline CDR1 is MDHEN and CDR2 is SYDVKM. This chain's CDR3 is CASAGLQANEKLFF. The CDR3, as DNA: TGTGCCAGCGCGGGACTACAAGCTAATGAAAAACTGTTTTTT.

The genes are TRBV9 and TRBJ2-2, with 7 positions matching TRBD1. V was pared by 7 bases and J by 1 base, with 1 base of the junction left unmatched. This CDR3 spans 13 amino acids. Germline V gene lookup returns CDR1 SGDLS and CDR2 YYNGEE. The CDR3 is CASGTENTGELFF. The CDR3 coding sequence is TGTGCCAGCGGGACAGAGAACACCGGGGAGCTGTTTTTT.

The rearrangement links TRBV28 to TRBJ2-7, with TRBD1 as a possible D gene (5 bases). The CDR3 spans 14 residues. The V and J ends lost 3 bases and 1 base respectively, with 10 bases between them. CDR1 is MDHEN and CDR2 is SYDVKM in the germline V gene. CDR3 coding DNA: TGTGCCAGCAGTTTCAGGGTAGGTTCCTACGAGCAGTACGTC. This codes for CASSFRVGSYEQYV.

The rearrangement joins TRBV9 to TRBJ1-4; D remains unclear. Trimming took 7 bases from V and 5 from J, leaving 15 bases between them. Germline V gives CDR1 SGDLS, CDR2 YYNGEE. The CDR3 runs 14 residues. CDR3 region: CASSSRQANEKLFF. The CDR3 nucleotides are TGTGCCAGCTCCTCGCGACAAGCAAATGAAAAACTGTTTTTT.

This clone was detected only a few times. The chain uses TRBV4-2 and TRBJ2-7, with 7 bases identical to TRBD2. The length of the CDR3 is 14 residues. Losses at the gene ends were 1 base for V and 1 base for J; bases not matched to a gene: 1. The V gene's germline CDR1 is LGHNA and CDR2 YNFKEQ. The CDR3 DNA sequence: TGTGCCAGCAGCCAAGGGGGGGGGTCCTACGAGCAGTACTTC. This gives the protein CASSQGGGSYEQYF.

This clone appeared once. The chain links TRBV11-2 to TRBJ2-1; 9 positions match TRBD1. There are 16 residues in the CDR3. Per germline, CDR1 SGHAT and CDR2 FQNNGV. The J segment lost 1 base and the V segment lost 4 bases, leaving 5 bases of the junction unmatched. The CDR3 coding sequence is TGTGCCAGCAGCTGGACCGGGACAGGGTCCTACAATGAGCAGTTCTTC. This codes for CASSWTGTGSYNEQFF.

The DNA of the CDR3 is TGCGCCAGCAGCCCGGGACAGTCGGGCGAGCAGTACTTC. Residues: CASSPGQSGEQYF. The chain recombines TRBV5-1 with TRBJ2-7; TRBD1 matches 7 bases. This CDR3 region has 13 residues. V lost 4 bases to trimming and J lost 6 bases; unmatched junction nucleotides: 7. CDR1 and CDR2 (germline): SGHRS, YFSETQ.

V and J are TRBV15 and TRBJ1-2; 8 bases align to TRBD1. In germline, CDR1 is LNHNV, CDR2 YYDKDF (reference sequence). The CDR3 sequence is 15 residues long. Trimming cost V 3 bases and J 0 bases; bases outside gene matches: 3. The CDR3 region has the DNA TGTGCCACCAGCAGGGGACAGGCTACTAACTATGGCTACACCTTC. Encoded protein: CATSRGQATNYGYTF.

This chain connects TRBV5-1 to TRBJ2-6; the match to TRBD1 covers 8 bases. Germline V gene data show CDR1 as SGHRS and CDR2 as YFSETQ. Losses at the gene ends were 4 bases for V and 0 bases for J; bases not matched to a gene: 6. The CDR3 runs 17 residues. The CDR3 DNA reads TGCGCCAGCAGCCCGCGGACAGGGAGCTCTGGGGCCAACGTCCTGACTTTC. Translation gives CASSPRTGSSGANVLTF. Based on the CDR3 plus reference TRBV5-1 and TRBJ2-6, the full variable domain is KAGVTQTPRYLIKTRGQQVTLSCSPISGHRSVSWYQQTPGQGLQFLFEYFSETQRNKGNFPGRFSGRQFSNSRSEMNVSTLELGDSALYLCASSPRTGSSGANVLTFGAGSRLTVL.

This clone has just a few counts. The chain combines TRBV30 with TRBJ2-2; TRBD1 is a possible D gene (6 bases). The CDR3 is 12 amino acids. Germline V gene lookup returns CDR1 GTSNPN and CDR2 SVGIG (reference sequence). V was cut by 2 bases and J by 9 bases, with 10 bases left in between. The CDR3 DNA sequence: TGTGCCTGGAGTACAGGGAGCCGGGAGCTGTTTTTT. It is translated as CAWSTGSRELFF.

This clone was seen more than once but under ten times. The chain couples TRBV28 to TRBJ1-2; 7 bases are a match to TRBD1. CDR1 and CDR2 (germline): MDHEN, SYDVKM. Losses at the gene ends were 5 bases for V and 2 bases for J; bases not matched to a gene: 8. The length of the CDR3 is 15 residues. CDR3 protein: CASSPPTGTNYGYTF. The CDR3 region has the DNA TGTGCCAGCAGTCCGCCGACAGGGACCAACTATGGCTACACCTTC.

The chain recombines TRBV28 with TRBJ2-7, with D perhaps matching TRBD1 (6 bases). This CDR3 region has 13 residues. Germline CDR1 is MDHEN and CDR2 is SYDVKM. The V and J ends lost 7 bases and 2 bases respectively, with 12 bases between them. CDR3 in amino acids: CASNDGQPYEQYF. In nucleotides, the CDR3 is TGTGCCAGCAATGATGGACAGCCCTACGAGCAGTACTTC.

The chain uses TRBV30 and TRBJ1-1, with D maybe TRBD1 (6 bases). Trimming took 7 bases from V and 5 from J, leaving 17 bases between them. This CDR3 has 13 residues. Germline V gives CDR1 GTSNPN, CDR2 SVGIG (reference sequence). The CDR3: CALSLRGRTEAFF. CDR3 nucleotides: TGTGCCTTGAGCCTCAGGGGTCGGACTGAAGCTTTCTTT.

This clone has more than one count but fewer than ten. V and J are TRBV29-1 and TRBJ1-3; TRBD1 might be the D (5 bases). The V gene's germline CDR1 is SQVTM and CDR2 ANQGSEA. V lost 5 bases and J 0 bases, leaving 11 bases between the germline ends. The CDR3 totals 14 residues. CDR3 region: CSVSLGGSGNTIYF. In DNA, the CDR3 is TGCAGCGTTTCTCTGGGGGGCTCTGGAAACACCATATATTTT. The full variable domain, completed using reference TRBV29-1 and TRBJ1-3, is SAVISQKPSRDICQRGTSLTIQCQVDSQVTMMFWYRQQPGQSLTLIATANQGSEATYESGFVIDKFPISRPNLTFSTLTVSNMSPEDSSIYLCSVSLGGSGNTIYFGEGSWLTVV.

This clone was detected a few times. This chain links TRBV5-4 with TRBJ1-1; 7 bases map to TRBD1. Germline loops: CDR1 SGHNT, CDR2 YYREEE (reference sequence). V lost 4 bases to trimming and J lost 4 bases; unmatched junction nucleotides: 10. The CDR3 consists of 15 residues. The CDR3 here is CASSPGGGVGTEAFF. CDR3 DNA: TGTGCCAGCAGCCCAGGGGGTGGGGTGGGCACTGAAGCTTTCTTT. Full variable domain (outside the CDR3, taken from reference TRBV5-4 and TRBJ1-1): ETGVTQSPTHLIKTRGQQVTLRCSSQSGHNTVSWYQQALGQGPQFIFQYYREEENGRGNFPPRFSGLQFPNYSSELNVNALELDDSALYLCASSPGGGVGTEAFFGQGTRLTVV.

This sequence joins TRBV11-2 and TRBJ2-7, with D maybe TRBD1 (6 bases). The V gene's germline CDR1 is SGHAT and CDR2 FQNNGV. The CDR3 has 16 amino acids. V was trimmed by 1 base and J by 4 bases, leaving 17 bases between them. In DNA, the CDR3 is TGTGCCAGCAGCTTAGGCCCCTGGGGGCGTCTATACGAGCAGTACTTC. This translates into CASSLGPWGRLYEQYF.